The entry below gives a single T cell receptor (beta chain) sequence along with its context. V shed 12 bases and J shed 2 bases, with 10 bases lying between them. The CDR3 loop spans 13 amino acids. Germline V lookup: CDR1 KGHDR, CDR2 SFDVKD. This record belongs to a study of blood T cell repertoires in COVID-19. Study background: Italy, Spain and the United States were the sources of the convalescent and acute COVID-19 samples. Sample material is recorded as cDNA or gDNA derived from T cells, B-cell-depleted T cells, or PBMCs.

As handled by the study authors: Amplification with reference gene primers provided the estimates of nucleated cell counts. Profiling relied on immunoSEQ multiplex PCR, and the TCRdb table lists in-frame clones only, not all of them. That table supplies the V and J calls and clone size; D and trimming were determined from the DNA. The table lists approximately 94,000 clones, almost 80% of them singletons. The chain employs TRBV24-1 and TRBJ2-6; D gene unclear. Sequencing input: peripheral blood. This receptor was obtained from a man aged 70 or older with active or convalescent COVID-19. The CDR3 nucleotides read TGTGCCGTCCAAAGCCCTGGGGCCAACGTCCTGACTTTC. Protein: CAVQSPGANVLTF.